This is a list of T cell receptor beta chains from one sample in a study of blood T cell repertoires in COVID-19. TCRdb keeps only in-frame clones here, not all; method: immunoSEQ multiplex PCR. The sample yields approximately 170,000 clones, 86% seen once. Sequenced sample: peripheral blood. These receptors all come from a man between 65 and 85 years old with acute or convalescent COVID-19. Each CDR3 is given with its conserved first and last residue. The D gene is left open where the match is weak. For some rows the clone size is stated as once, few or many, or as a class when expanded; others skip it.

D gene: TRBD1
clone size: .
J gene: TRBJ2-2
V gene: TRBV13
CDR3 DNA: TGTGCCAGCAGCGCCAGACAGGGGCACACCGGGGAGCTGTTTTTT
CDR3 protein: CASSARQGHTGELFF

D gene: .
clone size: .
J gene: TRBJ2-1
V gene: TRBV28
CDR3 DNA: TGTGCCAGCAGCCCCCTAGTACCGGACTCGGTCGATGAGCAGTTCTTC
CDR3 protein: CASSPLVPDSVDEQFF

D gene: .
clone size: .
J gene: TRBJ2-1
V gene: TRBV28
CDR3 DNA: TGTGCCAGCAGTTTATTGGCCGCCACCTACAATGAGCAGTTCTTC
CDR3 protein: CASSLLAATYNEQFF

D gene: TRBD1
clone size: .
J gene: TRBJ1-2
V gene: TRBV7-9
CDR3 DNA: TGTGCCAGCAGCTTAGTAATACAGGGGGCAGGGGCTGGCTACACCTTC
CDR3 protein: CASSLVIQGAGAGYTF

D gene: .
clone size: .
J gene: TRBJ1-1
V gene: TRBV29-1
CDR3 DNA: TGCGGTGGGGGGATGAACACTGAAGCTTTCTTT
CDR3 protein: CGGGMNTEAFF

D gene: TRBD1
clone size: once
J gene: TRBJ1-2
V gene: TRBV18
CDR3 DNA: TGTGCCAGCTCACCGCCGACAGGGGCCCCTAACTATGGCTACACCTTC
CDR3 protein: CASSPPTGAPNYGYTF

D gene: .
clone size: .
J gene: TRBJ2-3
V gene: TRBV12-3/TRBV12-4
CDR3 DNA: TGTGCCAGCAGTGTCTATCGCACAGATACGCAGTATTTT
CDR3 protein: CASSVYRTDTQYF

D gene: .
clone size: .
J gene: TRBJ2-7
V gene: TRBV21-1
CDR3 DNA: TGTGCCAGCAGCAACGCCCAAGATCGCGGGCTAGCGGGAGGATACGAGCAGTACTTC
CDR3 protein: CASSNAQDRGLAGGYEQYF

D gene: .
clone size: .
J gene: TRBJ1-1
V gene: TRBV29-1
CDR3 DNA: TGCAGCGTTGATGCCGCGGGGCAGGGGAACACTGAAGCTTTCTTT
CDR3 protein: CSVDAAGQGNTEAFF

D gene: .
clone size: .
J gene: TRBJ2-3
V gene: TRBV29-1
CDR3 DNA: TGCAGCGTCGGGTCTAGCACAGATACGCAGTATTTT
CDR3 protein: CSVGSSTDTQYF

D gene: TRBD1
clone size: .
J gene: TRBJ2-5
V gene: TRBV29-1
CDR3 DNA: TGCAGCGCCAACCGGGACAGGGGGAGCCAAGAGACCCAGTACTTC
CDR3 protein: CSANRDRGSQETQYF

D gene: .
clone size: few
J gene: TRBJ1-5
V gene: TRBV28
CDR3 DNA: TGTGCCGGGAATTCGACAGGCTCGAAACAGCCCCAGCATTTT
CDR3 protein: CAGNSTGSKQPQHF

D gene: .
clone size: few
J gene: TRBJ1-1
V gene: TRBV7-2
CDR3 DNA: TGTGCCAGCAGCTTCGCCATAGGGGGATCTGAAGCTTTCTTT
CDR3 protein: CASSFAIGGSEAFF

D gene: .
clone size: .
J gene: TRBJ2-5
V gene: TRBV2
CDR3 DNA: TGTGCCAGCAACCTAGGGCAGGGAGGAGAGACCCAGTACTTC
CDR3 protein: CASNLGQGGETQYF

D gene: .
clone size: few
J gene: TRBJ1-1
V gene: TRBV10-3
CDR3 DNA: TGTGCCATCAGTGAGTCGCCAGGCACTGAAGCTTTCTTT
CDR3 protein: CAISESPGTEAFF

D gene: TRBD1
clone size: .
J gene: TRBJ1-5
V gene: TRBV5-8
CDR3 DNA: TGTGCCAGCAACACGGGGGGACAGGGTTATCAGCCCCAGCATTTT
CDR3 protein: CASNTGGQGYQPQHF

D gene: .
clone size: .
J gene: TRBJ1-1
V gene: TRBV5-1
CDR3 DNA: TGCGCCAGCAGCTTTACAGGAGATGGCACTGAAGCTTTCTTT
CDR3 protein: CASSFTGDGTEAFF

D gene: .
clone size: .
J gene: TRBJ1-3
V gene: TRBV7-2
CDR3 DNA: TGTGCCAGCAGATTTAGTAGGGCCCAAACAGGTCCTTCTGGAAACACCATATATTTT
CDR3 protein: CASRFSRAQTGPSGNTIYF

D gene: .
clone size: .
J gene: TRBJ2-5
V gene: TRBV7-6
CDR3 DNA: TGTGCCAGCAGCTCCAAACAGGGTCCCAGCGAGCAAGAGACCCAGTACTTC
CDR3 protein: CASSSKQGPSEQETQYF

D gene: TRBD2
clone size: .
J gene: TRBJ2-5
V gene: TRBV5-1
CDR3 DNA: TGCGCCAGCAGCTCCAATAGCGGGGGGGGAGAGACCCAGTACTTC
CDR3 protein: CASSSNSGGGETQYF

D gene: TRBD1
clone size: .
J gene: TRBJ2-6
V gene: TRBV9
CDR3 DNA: TGTGCCAGCAGCTCCCCTTCAGGACAGGGAAGTATTGGGGCCAACGTCCTGACTTTC
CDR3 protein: CASSSPSGQGSIGANVLTF

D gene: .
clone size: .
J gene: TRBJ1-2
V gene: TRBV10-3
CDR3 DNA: TGTGCCATCAGTGAGTCCGGGGGAGGGAGCTCTAACTATGGCTACACCTTC
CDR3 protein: CAISESGGGSSNYGYTF

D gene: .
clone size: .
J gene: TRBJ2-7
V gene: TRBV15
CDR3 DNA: TGTGCCACCAGCAGAGATCGCAGGGGTCTCAACGAGCAGTACTTC
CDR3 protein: CATSRDRRGLNEQYF

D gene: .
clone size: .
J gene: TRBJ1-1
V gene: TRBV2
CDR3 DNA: TGTGCCAGCAGAACCCCCGGGGAGGTTGAAGCTTTCTTT
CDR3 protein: CASRTPGEVEAFF

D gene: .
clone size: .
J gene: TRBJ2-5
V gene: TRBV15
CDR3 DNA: TGTGCCACCAGCAGCCTCTGGGGGCTGGAGACCCAGTACTTC
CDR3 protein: CATSSLWGLETQYF

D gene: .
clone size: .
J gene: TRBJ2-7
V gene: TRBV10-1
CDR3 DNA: TGCGCCAGCAGTGACAGCTACGAGCAGTACTTC
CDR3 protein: CASSDSYEQYF

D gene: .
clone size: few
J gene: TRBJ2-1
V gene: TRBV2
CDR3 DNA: TGTGCCAGCAGTCTACAGGATCTCTCCTACAATGAGCAGTTCTTC
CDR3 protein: CASSLQDLSYNEQFF

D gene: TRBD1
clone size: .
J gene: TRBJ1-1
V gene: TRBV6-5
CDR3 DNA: TGTGCCAGCACTAGGGGGCACACTGAAGCTTTCTTT
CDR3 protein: CASTRGHTEAFF

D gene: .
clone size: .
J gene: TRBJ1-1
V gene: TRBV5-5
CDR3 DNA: TGTGCCAGCAGCCTGAATACAGGGTCGTACACTGAAGCTTTCTTT
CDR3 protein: CASSLNTGSYTEAFF

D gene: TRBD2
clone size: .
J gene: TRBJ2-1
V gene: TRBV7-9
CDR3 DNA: TGTGCCAGCAGCTTATTTGGCGGGGGGACTTACAATGAGCAGTTCTTC
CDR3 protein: CASSLFGGGTYNEQFF

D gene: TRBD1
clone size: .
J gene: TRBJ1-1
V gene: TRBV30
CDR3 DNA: TGTGCCTGGAGCCGGGACAGTCAAAAAGCTTTCTTT
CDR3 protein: CAWSRDSQKAFF

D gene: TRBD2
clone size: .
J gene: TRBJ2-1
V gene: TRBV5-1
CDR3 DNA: TGCGCCAGCAGCCACGGGACTAGCGAAACCTACAATGAGCAGTTCTTC
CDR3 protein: CASSHGTSETYNEQFF

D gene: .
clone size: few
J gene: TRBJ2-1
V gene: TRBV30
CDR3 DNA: TGTGCCTGGGCAGGGGTGAATGAGCAGTTCTTC
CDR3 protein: CAWAGVNEQFF

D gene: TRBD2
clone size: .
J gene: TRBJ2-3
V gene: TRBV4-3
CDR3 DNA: TGCGCCAGCAGCCAAGACCGCTGGGCGGGGGATTCAGATACGCAGTATTTT
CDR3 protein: CASSQDRWAGDSDTQYF

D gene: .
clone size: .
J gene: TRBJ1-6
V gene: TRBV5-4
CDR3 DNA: TGTGCCAGCAGCTTGTTACAGGGCTCCTATAATTCACCCCTCCACTTT
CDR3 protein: CASSLLQGSYNSPLHF

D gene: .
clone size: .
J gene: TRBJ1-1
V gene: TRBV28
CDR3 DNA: TGTGCCAGCAGTTTATACGGGGAAGTATTAGCTTTCTTT
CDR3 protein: CASSLYGEVLAFF

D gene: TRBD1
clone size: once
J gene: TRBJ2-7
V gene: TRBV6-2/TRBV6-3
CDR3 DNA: TGTGCCAGCAGTTACATGGGGGACAGCATTTGCGAGCAGTACTTC
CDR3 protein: CASSYMGDSICEQYF

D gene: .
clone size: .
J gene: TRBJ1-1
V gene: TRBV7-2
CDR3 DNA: TGTGCCAGCAGCTTATCTGCAGGGGTGACTGAAGCTTTCTTT
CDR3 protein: CASSLSAGVTEAFF

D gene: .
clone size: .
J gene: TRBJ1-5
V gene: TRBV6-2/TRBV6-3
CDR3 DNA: TGTGCCAGCAGTCGGGGAGGGGGGAGTCAGCCCCAGCATTTT
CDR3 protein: CASSRGGGSQPQHF

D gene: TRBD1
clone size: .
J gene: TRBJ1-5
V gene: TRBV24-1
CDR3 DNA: TGTGCCACCAGTGATTACCCCGGCAGGGGGTCCAGCAATCAGCCCCAGCATTTT
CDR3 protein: CATSDYPGRGSSNQPQHF

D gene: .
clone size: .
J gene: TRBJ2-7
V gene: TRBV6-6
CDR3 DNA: TGTGCCAGCAGCCGACAGGAGGGTACTCACGAGCAGTACTTC
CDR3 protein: CASSRQEGTHEQYF

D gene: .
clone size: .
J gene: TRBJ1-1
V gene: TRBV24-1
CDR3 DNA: TGTGCCACCAGTGATTTAAGCCCCCCGGTCACTGAAGCTTTCTTT
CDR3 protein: CATSDLSPPVTEAFF

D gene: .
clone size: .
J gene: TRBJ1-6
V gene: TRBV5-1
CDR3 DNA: TGCGCCAGCAGCTTGGAGGATGGGGCGTATTCACCCCTCCACTTT
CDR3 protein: CASSLEDGAYSPLHF

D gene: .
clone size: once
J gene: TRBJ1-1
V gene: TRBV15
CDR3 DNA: TGTGCCACCAGCCCGTTGTACACTGAAGCTTTCTTT
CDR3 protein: CATSPLYTEAFF

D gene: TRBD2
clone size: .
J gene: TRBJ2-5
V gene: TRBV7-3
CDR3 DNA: TGTGCCAGCAGCTTAAAGTCGGCTAGCGGGAGTTTTGAGACCCAGTACTTC
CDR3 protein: CASSLKSASGSFETQYF

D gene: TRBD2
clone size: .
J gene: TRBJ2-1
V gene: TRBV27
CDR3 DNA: TGTGCCAGCAGTTTAATAGCGGGAGTTGAAAATGAGCAGTTCTTC
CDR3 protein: CASSLIAGVENEQFF

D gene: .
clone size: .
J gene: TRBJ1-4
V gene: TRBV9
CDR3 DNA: TGTGCCAGCAGCCCGGAGGGGATGCCTAATGAAAAACTGTTTTTT
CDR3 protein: CASSPEGMPNEKLFF

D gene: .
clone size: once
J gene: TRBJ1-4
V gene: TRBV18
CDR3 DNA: TGTGCCAGCTCGTCTACAGCCCCCAGGGGTGAAAAACTGTTTTTT
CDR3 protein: CASSSTAPRGEKLFF

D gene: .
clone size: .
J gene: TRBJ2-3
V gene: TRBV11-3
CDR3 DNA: TGTGCCAGCAGCTTAGCCGTCAGCACAGATACGCAGTATTTT
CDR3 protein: CASSLAVSTDTQYF

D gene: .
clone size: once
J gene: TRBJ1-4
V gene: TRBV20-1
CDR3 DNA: TGCAGTGCTAGTGGGGGGGTTGGTGAAAAACTGTTTTTT
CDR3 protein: CSASGGVGEKLFF

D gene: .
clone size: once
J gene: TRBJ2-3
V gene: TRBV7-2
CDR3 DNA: TGTGCCAGCAGCTTTCGGGGATTTAGCACAGATACGCAGTATTTT
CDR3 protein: CASSFRGFSTDTQYF

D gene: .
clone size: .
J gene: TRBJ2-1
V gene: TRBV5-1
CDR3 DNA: TGCGCCAGCAGCCCCCCCGTCCTAGCTAACGGGGAGCAGTTCTTC
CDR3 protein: CASSPPVLANGEQFF

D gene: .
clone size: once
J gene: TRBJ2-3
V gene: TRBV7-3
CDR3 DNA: TGTGCCAGCAGCTTAACGGGAGGAAATACGCAGTATTTT
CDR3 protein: CASSLTGGNTQYF